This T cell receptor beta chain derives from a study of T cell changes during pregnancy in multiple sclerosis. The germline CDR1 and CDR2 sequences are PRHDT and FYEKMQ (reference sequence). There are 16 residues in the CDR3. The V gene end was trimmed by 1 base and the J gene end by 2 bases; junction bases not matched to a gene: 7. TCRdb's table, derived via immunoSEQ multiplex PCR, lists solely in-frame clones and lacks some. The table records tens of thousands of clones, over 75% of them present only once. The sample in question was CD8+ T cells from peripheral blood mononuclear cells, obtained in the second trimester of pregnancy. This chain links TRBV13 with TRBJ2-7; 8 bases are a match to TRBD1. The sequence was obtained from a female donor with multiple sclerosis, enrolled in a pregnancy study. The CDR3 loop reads CASSLDSGTGAYEQYF. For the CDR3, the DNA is TGTGCCAGCAGCTTAGACTCCGGGACAGGCGCCTACGAGCAGTACTTC.